The rows below give T cell receptor beta chains drawn from one sample of a study of response to subunit inactivated influenza vaccine. TCRdb fed the RT-PCR reads into MiXCR, producing one record per CDR3 protein. The sample has a few hundred thousand distinct CDR3 sequences, 12% to 15% seen once; the top ten hold over 8.5%. Material: PBMCs from blood, obtained 11 to 12 days after vaccination. These TCRs come from a man over 45 who received an inactivated influenza vaccine. CDR3s include the opening cysteine and the closing phenylalanine or tryptophan. A D gene is named only where the DNA matches it firmly. Clone size is stated in some rows and not others, as once, few, many or a class when expanded.

cdr3_nt cdr3_aa j_call v_call d_call clone_size
TGCGCCAGCAGCAATAGCGGAAATTCGGGCGAGCAGTACTTC CASSNSGNSGEQYF TRBJ2-7 TRBV5-1 NA NA
TGTGCCTGGACAGGACTTAGCACAGATACGCAGTATTTT CAWTGLSTDTQYF TRBJ2-3 TRBV30 NA NA
TGTGCCAGCAGCTTGAGACTAGCCAAAAACATTCAGTACTTC CASSLRLAKNIQYF TRBJ2-4 TRBV7-2 NA many
TGTGCCATCAGTGCTTCGACAGGGGTGATGACCCAGTACTTC CAISASTGVMTQYF TRBJ2-5 TRBV10-3 TRBD1 NA
TGCGCCAGCAGCCAAGAATGGGGGCTCAGCAATCAGCCCCAGCATTTT CASSQEWGLSNQPQHF TRBJ1-5 TRBV4-3 NA NA
TGCAGCGTTGAGGAGATCACAGATACGCAGTATTTT CSVEEITDTQYF TRBJ2-3 TRBV29-1 NA NA
TGCAGTGCTAGGGCCGGGGTTGTGTACAACTACGAGCAGTACTTC CSARAGVVYNYEQYF TRBJ2-7 TRBV20-1 NA NA
TGTGCCTGGAGTAGGATCGGATCGTACCAAGAGACCCAGTACTTC CAWSRIGSYQETQYF TRBJ2-5 TRBV30 NA NA
TGCAGCGTTGGATGGGGAAACCCCACAGATACGCAGTATTTT CSVGWGNPTDTQYF TRBJ2-3 TRBV29-1 NA many
TGTGCCAGCAGCCAAGATGGGCAGGGGGCTTGGGAGCAGTACTTC CASSQDGQGAWEQYF TRBJ2-7 TRBV4-2 TRBD1 few
TGTGCCACCAGCAGAGGGCGGGGGGTAGGAGAGACCCAGTACTTC CATSRGRGVGETQYF TRBJ2-5 TRBV15 TRBD2 NA
TGTGCCAGCACCCTGCCGACGGATTCAAAGGGCGTCCTGACTTTC CASTLPTDSKGVLTF TRBJ2-6 TRBV7-9 NA NA
TGTGCCAGCTCACCGCCAGTCACGCAAGAGACCCAGTACTTC CASSPPVTQETQYF TRBJ2-5 TRBV18 NA few
TGTGCCAGCTCACCCCTAGTCCTGGGGGACCAGTACTTC CASSPLVLGDQYF TRBJ2-5 TRBV18 NA NA